This entry describes one T cell receptor beta chain. The target antigen is unknown. The source of the sample is a study of OX40 agonist ivuxolimab in advanced cancers. V shed 1 base and J shed 4 bases, with 2 bases lying between them. The CDR3 is 10 amino acids. Germline V gives CDR1 GTSNPN, CDR2 SVGIG (reference sequence). Assay used: immunoSEQ multiplex PCR; TCRdb lists only in-frame clones, some missing. Counted here are 48,000 or so clones, 83% occurring once; the ten biggest clones make up over 1%. The investigators sampled blood at baseline, at cycle 4 day 1, and at cycle 7 day 1. Findings of the study overall: Also present in some nonresponders was a low level of normalized T-cell clonal expansion. The specificity for antigen of the expanded peripheral T cells was not determined.

The starting material was CD4+ or CD8+ T cells sorted from blood, obtained in a trial of the OX40 agonist ivuxolimab. This sequence joins TRBV30 and TRBJ2-7; D remains unclear. The TCR was taken from an adult with an advanced solid tumor such as melanoma, head and neck, liver or kidney cancer. The CDR3 region has the DNA TGTGCCTGGAGTGGTTACGAGCAGTACTTC. It codes for CAWSGYEQYF.